This T cell receptor (beta chain) originates from a study of OX40 agonist ivuxolimab in advanced cancers. Looking at the study overall: Ivuxolimab is a fully human IgG2 antibody that activates OX40 (CD134). The study, taken as a whole, reports: Antigen targets of the expanded peripheral T cells went undetermined. Among patients with partial responses at 0.1-3.0 mg/kg, clonal expansion was among the lowest.

The table came from immunoSEQ multiplex PCR; TCRdb's copy has only in-frame clones and leaves some out. The repertoire holds 65,000 to 75,000 clones, with around 89% as singletons. About this clone itself: Its antigen is still unknown.

V was clipped by 5 bases and J by 5 bases, with 19 bases between them. Germline lookup yields CDR1 GTSNPN and CDR2 SVGIG (reference sequence). The length of the CDR3 is 14 residues. The chain is built from TRBV30 and TRBJ2-7; a possible D gene is TRBD1 (5 bases). The input for sequencing was CD4+ or CD8+ T cells sorted from blood, taken in a trial of the OX40 agonist ivuxolimab. The sequence derives from an adult with an advanced solid tumor such as melanoma, head and neck, liver or kidney cancer. CDR3: CAWEIHRFSNEQYF. The CDR3 bases are TGTGCCTGGGAGATTCACAGGTTTTCAAACGAGCAGTACTTC.